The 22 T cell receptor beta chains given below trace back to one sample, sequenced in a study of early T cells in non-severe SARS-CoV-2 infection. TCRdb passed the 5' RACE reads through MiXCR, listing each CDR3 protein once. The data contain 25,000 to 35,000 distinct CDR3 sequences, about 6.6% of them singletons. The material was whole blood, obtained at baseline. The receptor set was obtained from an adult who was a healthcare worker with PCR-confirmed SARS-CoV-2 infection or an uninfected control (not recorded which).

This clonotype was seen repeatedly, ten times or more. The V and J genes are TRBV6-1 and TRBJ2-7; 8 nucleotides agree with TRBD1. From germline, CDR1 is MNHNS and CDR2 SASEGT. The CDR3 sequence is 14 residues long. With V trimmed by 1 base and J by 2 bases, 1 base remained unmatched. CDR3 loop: CASSEETGAYEQYF. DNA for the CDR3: TGTGCCAGCAGTGAAGAGACAGGGGCCTACGAGCAGTACTTC.

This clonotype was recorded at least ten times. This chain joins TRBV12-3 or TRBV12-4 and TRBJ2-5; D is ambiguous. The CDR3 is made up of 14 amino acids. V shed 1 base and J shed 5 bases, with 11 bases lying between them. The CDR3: CASSLGQRPETQYF. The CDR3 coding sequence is TGTGCCAGCAGTTTAGGTCAAAGACCGGAGACCCAGTACTTC.

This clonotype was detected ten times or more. CDR3 bases: TGCGCCAGCAGCTTGGGGACTAGTTCGGTCCTCAATGAGCAGTTCTTC. It codes for CASSLGTSSVLNEQFF. This rearrangement joins TRBV5-1 to TRBJ2-1; 7 nucleotides agree with TRBD2. The CDR3 runs to 16 residues. The germline V gene encodes CDR1 SGHRS and CDR2 YFSETQ. Losses at the gene ends were 0 bases for V and 6 bases for J; bases not matched to a gene: 9.

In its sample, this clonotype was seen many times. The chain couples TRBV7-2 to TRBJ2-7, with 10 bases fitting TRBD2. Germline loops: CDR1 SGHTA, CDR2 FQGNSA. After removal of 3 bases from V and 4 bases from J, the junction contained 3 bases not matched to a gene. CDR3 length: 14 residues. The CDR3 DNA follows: TGTGCCAGCAGCTTTACTAGCGGGACGTACGAGCAGTACTTC. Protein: CASSFTSGTYEQYF.

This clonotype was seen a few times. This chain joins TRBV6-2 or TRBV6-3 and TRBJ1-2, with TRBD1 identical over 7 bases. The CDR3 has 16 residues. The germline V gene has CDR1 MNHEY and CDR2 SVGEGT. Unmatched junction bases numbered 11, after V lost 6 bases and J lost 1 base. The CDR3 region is CASRYNDRVFNYGYTF. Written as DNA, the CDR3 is TGTGCCAGCAGATACAACGACAGGGTGTTTAACTATGGCTACACCTTC.

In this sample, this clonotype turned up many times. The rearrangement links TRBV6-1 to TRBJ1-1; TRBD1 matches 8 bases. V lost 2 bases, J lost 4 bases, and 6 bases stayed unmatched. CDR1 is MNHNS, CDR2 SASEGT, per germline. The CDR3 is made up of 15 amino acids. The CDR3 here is CASSERTGLGTEAFF. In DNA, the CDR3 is TGTGCCAGCAGTGAAAGGACAGGGTTAGGCACTGAAGCTTTCTTT.

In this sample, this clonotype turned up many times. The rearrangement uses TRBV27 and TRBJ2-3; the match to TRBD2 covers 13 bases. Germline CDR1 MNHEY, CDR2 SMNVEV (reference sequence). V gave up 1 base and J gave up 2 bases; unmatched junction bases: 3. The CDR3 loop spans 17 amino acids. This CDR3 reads CASSLLGLAGATDTQYF. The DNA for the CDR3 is TGTGCCAGCAGTTTATTAGGACTAGCGGGAGCCACAGATACGCAGTATTTT.

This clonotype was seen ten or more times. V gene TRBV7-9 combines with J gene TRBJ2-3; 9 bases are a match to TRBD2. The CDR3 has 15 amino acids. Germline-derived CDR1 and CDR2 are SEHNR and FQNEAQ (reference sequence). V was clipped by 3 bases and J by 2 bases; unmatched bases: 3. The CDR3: CASSFGGGVTDTQYF. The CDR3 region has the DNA TGTGCCAGCAGCTTCGGCGGGGGGGTCACAGATACGCAGTATTTT.

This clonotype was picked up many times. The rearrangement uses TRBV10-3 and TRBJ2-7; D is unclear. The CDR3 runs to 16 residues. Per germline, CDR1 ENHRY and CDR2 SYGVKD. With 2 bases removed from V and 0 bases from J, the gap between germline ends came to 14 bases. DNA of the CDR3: TGTGCCATCAGTGAGGACGCGGCCCTCAGCTCCTACGAGCAGTACTTC. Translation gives CAISEDAALSSYEQYF.

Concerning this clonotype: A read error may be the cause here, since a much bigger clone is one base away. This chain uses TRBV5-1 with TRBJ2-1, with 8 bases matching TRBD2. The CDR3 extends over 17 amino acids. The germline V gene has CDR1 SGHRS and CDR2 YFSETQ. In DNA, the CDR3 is TGCGTCAGCAGCTTGGTCGGTAGCGGGATTACCTACAATGAGCAGTTCTTC. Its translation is CVSSLVGSGITYNEQFF.

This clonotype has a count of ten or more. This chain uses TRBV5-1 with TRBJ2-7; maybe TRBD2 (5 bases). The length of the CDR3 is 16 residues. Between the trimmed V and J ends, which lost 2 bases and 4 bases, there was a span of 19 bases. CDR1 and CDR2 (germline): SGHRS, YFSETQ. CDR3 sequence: CASSFRAPGNKYEQYF. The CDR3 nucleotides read TGCGCCAGCAGCTTTAGGGCTCCCGGGAACAAATACGAGCAGTACTTC.

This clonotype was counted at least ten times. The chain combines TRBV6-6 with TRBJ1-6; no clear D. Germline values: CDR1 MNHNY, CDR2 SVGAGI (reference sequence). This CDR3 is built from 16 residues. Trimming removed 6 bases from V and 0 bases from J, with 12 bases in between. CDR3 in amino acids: CASSPSKGSYNSPLHF. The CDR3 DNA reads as TGTGCCAGCAGCCCTTCTAAGGGCTCCTATAATTCACCCCTCCACTTT.

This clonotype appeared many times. CDR3 sequence (DNA): TGCGCCACCACCCTCCCGTTACCGAGCTCCTACGAGCAGTACTTC. It translates to CATTLPLPSSYEQYF. The V gene is TRBV5-1, the J gene TRBJ2-7; no reliable D call. The CDR3 extends over 15 amino acids. The V and J ends lost 9 bases and 0 bases respectively, with 19 bases between them. CDR1 and CDR2 (germline): SGHRS, YFSETQ.

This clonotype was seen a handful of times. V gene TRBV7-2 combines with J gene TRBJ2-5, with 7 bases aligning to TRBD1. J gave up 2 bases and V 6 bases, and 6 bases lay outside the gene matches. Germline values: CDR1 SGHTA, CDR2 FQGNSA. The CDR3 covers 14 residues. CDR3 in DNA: TGTGCCAGCAGACCAGGGGGATCTCAAGAGACCCAGTACTTC. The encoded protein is CASRPGGSQETQYF.

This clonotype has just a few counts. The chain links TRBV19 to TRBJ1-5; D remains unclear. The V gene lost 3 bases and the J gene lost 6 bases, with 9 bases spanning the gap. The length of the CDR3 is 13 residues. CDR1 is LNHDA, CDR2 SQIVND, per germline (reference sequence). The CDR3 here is CASSIAGVQPQHF. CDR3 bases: TGTGCCAGTAGTATTGCCGGGGTTCAGCCCCAGCATTTT.

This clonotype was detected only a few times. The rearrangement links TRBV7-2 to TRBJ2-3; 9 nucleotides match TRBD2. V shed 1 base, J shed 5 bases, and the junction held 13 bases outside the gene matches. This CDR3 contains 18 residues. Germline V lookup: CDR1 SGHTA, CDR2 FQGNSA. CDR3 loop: CASSLVAAGGPGGDTQYF. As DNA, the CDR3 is TGTGCCAGCAGCTTAGTGGCAGCGGGAGGCCCTGGGGGAGATACGCAGTATTTT.

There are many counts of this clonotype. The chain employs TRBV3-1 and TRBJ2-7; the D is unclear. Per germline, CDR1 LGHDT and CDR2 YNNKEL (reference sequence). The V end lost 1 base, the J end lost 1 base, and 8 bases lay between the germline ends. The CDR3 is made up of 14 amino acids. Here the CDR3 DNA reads TGTGCCAGCAGCCAAGTAACGACTTCCTACGAGCAGTACTTC. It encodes CASSQVTTSYEQYF.

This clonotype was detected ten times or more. The CDR3: CASSLEVGGSYEQYF. In DNA, the CDR3 is TGCGCCAGCAGCTTGGAGGTGGGAGGGTCTTACGAGCAGTACTTC. The rearrangement links TRBV5-1 to TRBJ2-7; 7 positions match TRBD2. Germline V gives CDR1 SGHRS, CDR2 YFSETQ. Trimming took 0 bases from V and 4 from J; bases not matched to a gene: 7. This CDR3 is built from 15 residues.

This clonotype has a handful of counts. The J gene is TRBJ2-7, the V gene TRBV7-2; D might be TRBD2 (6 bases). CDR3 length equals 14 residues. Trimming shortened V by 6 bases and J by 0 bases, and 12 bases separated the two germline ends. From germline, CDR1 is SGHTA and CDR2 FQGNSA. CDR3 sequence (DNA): TGTGCCAGCAGTCCTATCGGGGGCTCCTACGAGCAGTACTTC. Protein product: CASSPIGGSYEQYF.

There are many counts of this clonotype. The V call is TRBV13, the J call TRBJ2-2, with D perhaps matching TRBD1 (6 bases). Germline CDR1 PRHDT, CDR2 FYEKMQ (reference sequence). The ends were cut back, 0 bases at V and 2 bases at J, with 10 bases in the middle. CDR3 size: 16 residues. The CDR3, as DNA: TGTGCCAGCAGCTTAGGCGGGACAATTAACACCGGGGAGCTGTTTTTT. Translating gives CASSLGGTINTGELFF.

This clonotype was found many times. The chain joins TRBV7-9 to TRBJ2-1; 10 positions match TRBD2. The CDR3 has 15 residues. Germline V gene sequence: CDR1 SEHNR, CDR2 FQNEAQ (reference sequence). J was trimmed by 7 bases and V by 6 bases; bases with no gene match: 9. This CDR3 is CASSLRSSGRNEQFF. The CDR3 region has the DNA TGTGCCAGCAGTTTGCGGTCTAGCGGGAGAAATGAGCAGTTCTTC.

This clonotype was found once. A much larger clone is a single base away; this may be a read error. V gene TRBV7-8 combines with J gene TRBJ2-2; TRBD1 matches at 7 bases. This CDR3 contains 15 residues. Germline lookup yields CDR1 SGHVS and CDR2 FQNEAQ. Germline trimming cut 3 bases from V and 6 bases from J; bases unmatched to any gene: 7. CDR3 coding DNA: TGTGCCAGCAGCTTCCCGACAGGGAAGGCCGGGGAGCTGTTTTTT. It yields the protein CASSFPTGKAGELFF.